This T cell receptor beta chain was sequenced for a study of blood T cells in healthy people across ages. A second roughly 6 to 11 cycle PCR used barcoded and J-beta primers. The authors tagged each cDNA molecule using a template-switch adaptor with 12 random nucleotides. TCRdb analysed the 5' RACE reads with MiXCR anew, one entry per CDR3 protein. The sample has about 620,000 distinct CDR3 sequences; over 20% are singletons. Trimming took 0 bases from V and 7 from J, leaving 10 bases between them. CDR3 length: 14 amino acids. The germline CDR1 and CDR2 sequences are MGHRA and YSYEKL. Isolation per sample recovered at least 7 million PBMCs.

The sequence came from a man aged 65 to 79 in good health. Sequenced: blood. The V call is TRBV4-1, the J call TRBJ2-1; weak D call: TRBD1 (5 bases). CDR3 sequence reads: CASSQDHRPNEQFF. The CDR3 DNA reads TGCGCCAGCAGCCAAGATCACAGGCCAAATGAGCAGTTCTTC.